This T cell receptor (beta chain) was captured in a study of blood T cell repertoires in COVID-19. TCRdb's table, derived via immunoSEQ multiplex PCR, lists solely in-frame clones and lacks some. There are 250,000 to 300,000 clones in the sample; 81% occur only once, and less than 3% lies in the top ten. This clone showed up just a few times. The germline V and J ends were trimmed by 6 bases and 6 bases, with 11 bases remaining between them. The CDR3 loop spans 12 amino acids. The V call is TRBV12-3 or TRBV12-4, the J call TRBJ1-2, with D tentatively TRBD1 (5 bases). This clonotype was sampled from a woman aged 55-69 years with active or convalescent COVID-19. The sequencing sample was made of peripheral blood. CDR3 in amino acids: CASRDSIHGYTF. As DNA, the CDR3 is TGTGCCAGCAGAGACAGCATTCATGGCTACACCTTC.